The next 30 T cell receptor beta chains were all read from a single sample in a study of beta chain features in type 1 diabetes. The isolated RNA, all of it, was reverse transcribed, so expressed TCRB transcripts were what got sequenced. Measured with immunoSEQ multiplex PCR; TCRdb has only the in-frame clones, and not every one. The sample yields 120,000 to 150,000 clones, 40% to 55% seen once. Specimen: Tregs from blood. The source of these receptors is a man younger than 30 in good health.

The sample holds a few counts of this clone. The chain couples TRBV19 to TRBJ2-2; 7 nucleotides line up with TRBD2. V gave up 7 bases and J gave up 5 bases; unmatched junction bases: 7. The CDR3 sequence is 14 residues long. CDR1 and CDR2 from the germline V gene are LNHDA and SQIVND (reference sequence). The CDR3 loop reads CASMREIGTGELFF. CDR3 in DNA: TGTGCCAGTATGCGGGAGATAGGGACCGGGGAGCTGTTTTTT.

The chain joins TRBV29-1 to TRBJ2-5; TRBD2 is a possible D gene (5 bases). The germline V gene has CDR1 SQVTM and CDR2 ANQGSEA. The CDR3 covers 13 residues. V shed 2 bases and J shed 4 bases, with 11 bases lying between them. The CDR3 loop is CSVEFVAGETQYF. CDR3 nucleotide sequence: TGCAGCGTTGAATTCGTTGCGGGAGAGACCCAGTACTTC.

The CDR3 protein is CSAVFQETQYF. The CDR3, as DNA: TGCAGTGCTGTCTTCCAAGAGACCCAGTACTTC. The chain combines TRBV20-1 with TRBJ2-5; no definite D call. CDR3 length: 11 amino acids. Looked up from germline, CDR1 is DFQATT and CDR2 is SNEGSKA (reference sequence). The V end lost 5 bases, the J end lost 1 base, and 5 bases lay between the germline ends.

This chain uses TRBV7-2 with TRBJ1-2, with a possible D match to TRBD1 (6 bases). V was shortened by 6 bases and J by 7 bases, with 15 bases between the two germline ends. The CDR3 is 13 amino acids. Looked up from germline, CDR1 is SGHTA and CDR2 is FQGNSA. The CDR3 here is CASRRTGRPGYTF. The CDR3 coding sequence is TGTGCCAGCAGACGCACAGGGCGCCCTGGCTACACCTTC.

This clone was seen a few times. The chain couples TRBV6-6 to TRBJ2-7, with 8 nucleotides matching TRBD2. The CDR3 extends over 15 amino acids. Germline-derived CDR1 and CDR2 are MNHNY and SVGAGI (reference sequence). Unmatched junction bases numbered 5, after V lost 2 bases and J lost 2 bases. Written as DNA, the CDR3 is TGTGCCAGCAGTTACGAAGCGGGAGCGACCTACGAGCAGTACTTC. This gives the protein CASSYEAGATYEQYF.

This clone has more than one count but fewer than ten. This chain links TRBV14 with TRBJ1-4; the match to TRBD1 covers 7 bases. Losses at the gene ends were 5 bases for V and 13 bases for J; bases not matched to a gene: 7. The CDR3 contains 12 residues. Germline loops: CDR1 SGHDN, CDR2 FVKESK. The CDR3 DNA is TGTGCCAGCAGCTCGACAGGGCATCGACTGTTTTTT. This gives the protein CASSSTGHRLFF.

The chain uses TRBV7-2 and TRBJ1-2, with 9 bases identical to TRBD1. The CDR3 runs to 13 residues. The J segment lost 3 bases and the V segment lost 4 bases, leaving 0 bases of the junction unmatched. Germline CDR1 is SGHTA and CDR2 is FQGNSA. DNA for the CDR3: TGTGCCAGCAGCTGGACAGGGGACTATGGCTACACCTTC. Translated: CASSWTGDYGYTF.

The chain couples TRBV4-3 to TRBJ1-2, with 9 positions matching TRBD1. The CDR3 sequence is 17 residues long. With V trimmed by 3 bases and J by 8 bases, 16 bases remained unmatched. The germline V gene has CDR1 LGHNA and CDR2 YSLEER. The CDR3 DNA reads as TGCGCCAGCAGCCATTCGAGAAGGACAGGGGCTTTTTGGGGCTACACCTTC. It translates to CASSHSRRTGAFWGYTF.

The table lists this clone with a count of one. V gene TRBV5-1 combines with J gene TRBJ2-3, with TRBD2 matching over 8 bases. This CDR3 is 17 amino acids long. The germline CDR1 and CDR2 sequences are SGHRS and YFSETQ. Trimming cost V 0 bases and J 0 bases; bases outside gene matches: 6. CDR3: CASSLGFGGRSTDTQYF. CDR3 sequence (DNA): TGCGCCAGCAGCTTGGGGTTTGGCGGGAGGAGCACAGATACGCAGTATTTT.

This chain joins TRBV28 and TRBJ2-7, with a possible D match to TRBD2 (7 bases). The germline CDR1 and CDR2 sequences are MDHEN and SYDVKM. This CDR3 is 13 amino acids long. Trimming left V 7 bases short and J 0 bases short, with 10 bases between. The CDR3 loop reads CASTGGFSYEQYF. The CDR3 nucleotides are TGTGCCAGCACGGGGGGCTTCTCCTACGAGCAGTACTTC.

A few counts support this clone. V and J are TRBV6-6 and TRBJ2-5, with TRBD2 as a possible D gene (5 bases). The DNA end is a closer match to TRBJ2-7, so the J assignment may be wrong. The germline gives CDR1 MNHNY, CDR2 SVGAGI (reference sequence). The CDR3 covers 16 residues. CDR3 sequence: CASSSFTGNTFYEQYF. In nucleotides, the CDR3 is TGTGCCAGCAGTTCGTTCACGGGGAATACCTTCTACGAGCAGTACTTC.

The chain joins TRBV4-3 to TRBJ2-7; perhaps TRBD2 as D (5 bases). This CDR3 has 15 residues. V lost 1 base and J lost 2, with 12 bases in between. Germline CDR1 and CDR2: LGHNA and YSLEER. This CDR3 reads CASSQVPGFAYEQYF. CDR3 DNA: TGCGCCAGCAGCCAAGTGCCGGGATTCGCCTACGAGCAGTACTTC.

This sequence joins TRBV7-2 and TRBJ1-2, with D perhaps TRBD1 (6 bases). Looked up from germline, CDR1 is SGHTA and CDR2 is FQGNSA. This CDR3 spans 12 amino acids. The V end was cut by 5 bases, the J end by 8 bases, with 12 bases between. The CDR3 DNA follows: TGTGCCAGCAGCCTACAGGGTTTCGGCTACACCTTC. This codes for CASSLQGFGYTF.

This clone has more than one count but fewer than ten. V usage is TRBV5-6 and J usage is TRBJ2-5; 10 bases match TRBD2. V shed 5 bases and J 5 bases; nucleotides not matched to a gene: 9. The germline V gene has CDR1 SGHDT and CDR2 YYEEEE. This CDR3 has 15 amino acids. The CDR3 loop reads CASRDTSGIWETQYF. CDR3 nucleotide sequence: TGTGCCAGCAGGGACACTAGCGGGATATGGGAGACCCAGTACTTC.

This clone was detected once. The V and J genes are TRBV10-3 and TRBJ1-1; no clear D gene. In germline, CDR1 is ENHRY, CDR2 SYGVKD. The CDR3 spans 13 residues. V shed 10 bases and J shed 0 bases, with 12 bases lying between them. The CDR3 loop is CATEQLMNTEAFF. In DNA, the CDR3 is TGTGCCACCGAACAGCTAATGAACACTGAAGCTTTCTTT.

The chain carries TRBV19 and TRBJ2-1; 7 bases are a match to TRBD1. This CDR3 spans 14 amino acids. Germline-derived CDR1 and CDR2 are LNHDA and SQIVND (reference sequence). The trim removed 4 bases at V and 4 bases at J, leaving 4 bases unmatched. The CDR3 loop reads CASSNRQGYNEQFF. CDR3 DNA sequence: TGTGCCAGTAGTAACCGACAGGGATACAATGAGCAGTTCTTC. The full variable domain, its missing parts supplied by reference TRBV19 and TRBJ2-1, is DGGITQSPKYLFRKEGQNVTLSCEQNLNHDAMYWYRQDPGQGLRLIYYSQIVNDFQKGDIAEGYSVSREKKESFPLTVTSAQKNPTAFYLCASSNRQGYNEQFFGPGTRLTVL.

The chain combines TRBV7-9 with TRBJ1-6; 9 bases are a match to TRBD1. Germline CDR1 SEHNR, CDR2 FQNEAQ (reference sequence). V gave up 4 bases and J gave up 8 bases; unmatched junction bases: 9. The length of the CDR3 is 16 residues. The CDR3 loop reads CASSSSPGQGYSPLHF. In DNA form, the CDR3 reads TGTGCCAGCAGCTCATCTCCGGGACAGGGCTATTCACCCCTCCACTTT.

The gene calls are TRBV10-3 and TRBJ2-1, with 7 nucleotides matching TRBD2. The CDR3 sequence is 13 residues long. The germline gives CDR1 ENHRY, CDR2 SYGVKD. Trimming took 6 bases from V and 7 from J; bases not matched to a gene: 6. The CDR3 protein is CAIRRETGNEQFF. CDR3 DNA sequence: TGTGCCATCAGGCGGGAGACGGGAAATGAGCAGTTCTTC.

This clone was seen a few times. The rearrangement uses TRBV5-6 and TRBJ2-3; 9 bases align to TRBD1. J was trimmed by 3 bases and V by 4 bases; bases with no gene match: 9. Germline V gene sequence: CDR1 SGHDT, CDR2 YYEEEE. The CDR3 has 16 amino acids. As DNA, the CDR3 is TGTGCCAGCAGCCAGGGGACAGGGTACAGGACAGATACGCAGTATTTT. The encoded protein is CASSQGTGYRTDTQYF. Together with reference TRBV5-6 and TRBJ2-3, the CDR3 gives the full variable domain: DAGVTQSPTHLIKTRGQQVTLRCSPKSGHDTVSWYQQALGQGPQFIFQYYEEEERQRGNFPDRFSGHQFPNYSSELNVNALLLGDSALYLCASSQGTGYRTDTQYFGPGTRLTVL.

This chain joins TRBV6-5 and TRBJ1-6; no reliable D call. The germline V and J ends were trimmed by 2 bases and 4 bases, with 9 bases remaining between them. Germline values: CDR1 MNHEY, CDR2 SVGAGI. The length of the CDR3 is 15 residues. The CDR3 region has the DNA TGTGCCAGCAGTTACCCGCGGATTTATAATTCACCCCTCCACTTT. Translating gives CASSYPRIYNSPLHF.

A few counts support this clone. This chain uses TRBV28 with TRBJ1-5; maybe TRBD1 (5 bases). Germline CDR1 reads MDHEN; CDR2 reads SYDVKM. This CDR3 contains 16 residues. Trimming shortened V by 7 bases and J by 1 base, and 17 bases separated the two germline ends. The CDR3 sequence is CASNRRGGLSNQPQHF. CDR3 nucleotide sequence: TGTGCCAGCAACCGCCGGGGGGGTTTGAGCAATCAGCCCCAGCATTTT.

The V call is TRBV4-2, the J call TRBJ2-1; 7 positions agree with TRBD2. The CDR3 covers 16 residues. Germline CDR1 reads LGHNA; CDR2 reads YNFKEQ. J was trimmed by 5 bases and V by 0 bases; bases with no gene match: 7. CDR3 region: CASSQEGGGFHNEQFF. DNA of the CDR3: TGTGCCAGCAGCCAAGAAGGCGGGGGATTTCACAATGAGCAGTTCTTC.

V gene TRBV6-1 combines with J gene TRBJ1-2, with 9 bases that match TRBD1. The CDR3 has 13 residues. Germline V gene data show CDR1 as MNHNS and CDR2 as SASEGT. Losses at the gene ends were 5 bases for V and 8 bases for J; bases not matched to a gene: 6. The CDR3 DNA follows: TGTGCCAGCAGTCCCCGGACAGGGGAAGGCTACACCTTC. Protein product: CASSPRTGEGYTF.

The chain couples TRBV7-9 to TRBJ2-1; D remains ambiguous. Germline lookup yields CDR1 SEHNR and CDR2 FQNEAQ (reference sequence). The V end was cut by 6 bases, the J end by 0 bases, with 12 bases between. This CDR3 comprises 15 residues. CDR3 loop: CASRSARSSYNEQFF. DNA for the CDR3: TGTGCCAGCAGGTCAGCGCGGAGCTCCTACAATGAGCAGTTCTTC.

There are a few counts of this clone. The J gene is TRBJ2-3, the V gene TRBV30, with a tentative D call TRBD2 (5 bases). Germline CDR1 reads GTSNPN; CDR2 reads SVGIG (reference sequence). The CDR3 extends over 12 amino acids. Trimming stripped 3 bases from V and 4 bases from J, with 8 bases between. Written as DNA, the CDR3 is TGTGCCTGGAGACATAGCGCAGATACGCAGTATTTT. It specifies CAWRHSADTQYF.

This clone was found a few times. The rearrangement links TRBV7-3 to TRBJ2-1; maybe TRBD2 (5 bases). Germline lookup yields CDR1 SGHTA and CDR2 FQGTGA. The germline V and J ends were trimmed by 5 bases and 2 bases, with 16 bases remaining between them. This CDR3 is built from 16 residues. The CDR3: CASSHPGTGTYNEQFF. DNA for the CDR3: TGTGCCAGCAGCCATCCGGGCACGGGAACCTACAATGAGCAGTTCTTC. The full variable domain, with the rest looked up from reference TRBV7-3 and TRBJ2-1, is GAGVSQTPSNKVTEKGKYVELRCDPISGHTALYWYRQSLGQGPEFLIYFQGTGAADDSGLPNDRFFAVRPEGSVSTLKIQRTERGDSAVYLCASSHPGTGTYNEQFFGPGTRLTVL.

There are a few counts of this clone. The V and J genes are TRBV6-6 and TRBJ1-5; 7 bases match TRBD1. This CDR3 is built from 16 residues. V lost 2 bases to trimming and J lost 4 bases; unmatched junction nucleotides: 8. Germline V gene sequence: CDR1 MNHNY, CDR2 SVGAGI (reference sequence). CDR3 protein: CASSYGDRVTNQPQHF. The CDR3 region has the DNA TGTGCCAGCAGTTACGGTGACAGGGTTACTAATCAGCCCCAGCATTTT.

The CDR3 bases are TGCAGCGTTGTAGGGGGTGACTATGGCTACACCTTC. Amino acids: CSVVGGDYGYTF. The V gene is TRBV29-1, the J gene TRBJ1-2; TRBD1 might be the D (6 bases). Germline CDR1 SQVTM, CDR2 ANQGSEA. The CDR3 covers 12 residues. Trimming took 4 bases from V and 3 from J, leaving 9 bases between them.

V usage is TRBV7-9 and J usage is TRBJ2-1, with 7 bases identical to TRBD2. Germline CDR1 is SEHNR and CDR2 is FQNEAQ (reference sequence). V dropped 6 bases and J dropped 4; count of bases not matched to a gene: 12. The CDR3 totals 16 residues. Here the CDR3 DNA reads TGTGCCAGCAGTCGGAGCCTAGCGGTGCTATACAATGAGCAGTTCTTC. This sequence encodes CASSRSLAVLYNEQFF.

The chain combines TRBV5-1 with TRBJ2-7; possibly TRBD2 for D (5 bases). With 4 bases removed from V and 3 bases from J, the gap between germline ends came to 11 bases. The CDR3 has 13 amino acids. Germline V gives CDR1 SGHRS, CDR2 YFSETQ. The CDR3 here is CASSGSTIYEQYF. In DNA form, the CDR3 reads TGCGCCAGCAGCGGGAGCACGATCTACGAGCAGTACTTC.